The 5 T cell receptor beta chains below all came from one sample that was sequenced in a study of CXCR3-negative and CXCR3-positive naive CD8 T cells. Their target antigens are unknown. 5' RACE with UMI labels generated the TRB cDNA libraries. From the 5' RACE reads, TCRdb lists one entry per CDR3 protein and no DNA. This table holds about 130,000 distinct CDR3 sequences. Notes on the study in general: More hydrophobic TRB CDR3s were found in CXCR3-positive naive cells than in CXCR3-negative naive cells.

Sequenced material: naive CXCR3+ CD8+ T cells from blood. The sample's subset: CD45RO-CCR7+CD27+CD95- naive CD8+ T cells expressing CXCR3 (TNR3+). The receptors come from a human donor in good health. Some clones in this sample may be carry-over from other donors' samples.

The CDR3: CASSPGTVNTEAFF. The rearrangement uses TRBV5-1 and TRBJ1-1; absent DNA, TCRdb's TRBD1 call cannot be checked. The CDR3 sequence is 14 residues long. Germline loops: CDR1 SGHRS, CDR2 YFSETQ.

The chain couples TRBV20-1 to TRBJ2-2; TCRdb's assignment of TRBD1 cannot be checked, as there is no DNA. CDR1 is DFQATT and CDR2 is SNEGSKA in the germline V gene (reference sequence). This CDR3 has 16 amino acids. The CDR3 loop reads CSARDFDRGVTGELFF.

The chain uses TRBV29-1 and TRBJ2-7. CDR3 length: 13 residues. Germline lookup yields CDR1 SQVTM and CDR2 ANQGSEA. CDR3 sequence: CSVYGQGIHEQYF.

V usage is TRBV7-8 and J usage is TRBJ1-2. Germline V CDR1 and CDR2: SGHVS, FQNEAQ. This CDR3 region has 14 residues. CDR3 residues: CASSLDLAQPGYTF.

The rearrangement links TRBV7-8 to TRBJ2-3; TCRdb's D call, TRBD1, is unchecked because there is no DNA. Germline V lookup: CDR1 SGHVS, CDR2 FQNEAQ. The CDR3 is 15 amino acids. CDR3 sequence reads: CASSFTGGNADTQYF.